The 8 T cell receptor beta chains in this list originate from one sample, sequenced in a study of cytomegalovirus exposure and HLA in healthy donors. 13 Jbeta primers and 60 Vbeta primers were used for the PCR. Repertoires were generated with immunoSEQ multiplex PCR, while TCRdb's copy carries only in-frame clones and drops some. In the table there are some 98,000 clones, about 81% of which are singletons. Sequences were obtained from PBMCs. The receptors were gathered from a man in his forties in good health and CMV-seronegative.

This clone has more than one count but fewer than ten. The genes are TRBV7-9 and TRBJ2-7; D is unresolved. Between the trimmed V and J ends, which lost 5 bases and 3 bases, there was a span of 8 bases. The CDR3 sequence is 12 residues long. CDR1 and CDR2 (germline): SEHNR, FQNEAQ (reference sequence). The CDR3 DNA reads as TGTGCCAGCAGCCGTAACAGCTACGAGCAGTACTTC. Encoded protein: CASSRNSYEQYF.

The V gene is TRBV27, the J gene TRBJ2-5, with D perhaps TRBD2 (7 bases). Germline CDR1 and CDR2: MNHEY and SMNVEV (reference sequence). V shed 8 bases and J shed 5 bases, with 15 bases lying between them. The CDR3 covers 13 residues. The CDR3 DNA sequence: TGTGCCAGCGGCCACGGGGGGCAGGAGACCCAGTACTTC. The encoded protein is CASGHGGQETQYF.

V and J are TRBV2 and TRBJ1-5; TRBD1 aligns across 9 bases. CDR3 length: 15 residues. The germline V gene has CDR1 SNHLY and CDR2 FYNNEI. V lost 6 bases to trimming and J lost 2 bases; unmatched junction nucleotides: 5. CDR3 region: CASRDRGYGNQPQHF. The DNA of the CDR3 is TGTGCCAGCAGGGACAGGGGTTATGGCAATCAGCCCCAGCATTTT.

The chain joins TRBV19 to TRBJ2-3; D unclear. Germline-derived CDR1 and CDR2 are LNHDA and SQIVND (reference sequence). The V end lost 3 bases, the J end lost 1 base, and 14 bases lay between the germline ends. CDR3 length: 16 amino acids. The CDR3 DNA reads TGTGCCAGTAGTATGCGAGCTAGTTCGGGCACAGATACGCAGTATTTT. Translating gives CASSMRASSGTDTQYF.

The CDR3 reads CASSITGSNTGELFF. The CDR3 bases are TGTGCCAGTAGTATAACAGGTTCGAACACCGGGGAGCTGTTTTTT. V is TRBV19 and J is TRBJ2-2, with D possibly matching TRBD1 (5 bases). CDR1 is LNHDA and CDR2 is SQIVND in the germline V gene (reference sequence). The CDR3 runs to 15 residues. The germline V and J ends were trimmed by 2 bases and 0 bases, with 7 bases remaining between them.

The chain employs TRBV4-1 and TRBJ2-7; a weak D match, TRBD2 (6 bases). The CDR3 runs to 15 residues. Germline V gene data show CDR1 as MGHRA and CDR2 as YSYEKL. Trimming took 0 bases from V and 6 from J, leaving 15 bases between them. CDR3 protein: CASSQDLGGFGEQYF. The CDR3 DNA is TGCGCCAGCAGCCAAGATCTCGGAGGGTTTGGCGAGCAGTACTTC.

The chain uses TRBV6-1 and TRBJ1-6; D is ambiguous. Germline V lookup: CDR1 MNHNS, CDR2 SASEGT. The CDR3 totals 13 residues. Trimming removed 1 base at V and 8 bases at J, with 6 bases between. CDR3 bases: TGTGCCAGCAGTGAAGGAGCGGATTCACCCCTCCACTTT. This gives the protein CASSEGADSPLHF.

Worth noting for this clone: A junction boundary mismatches the germline segment, possibly from a read error. The chain combines TRBV23-1 with TRBJ1-2; 7 nucleotides match TRBD1. TRBV23-1 is an open reading frame, and its role is uncertain. The CDR3 sequence is 15 residues long. CDR3 loop: CVSSQILTGTYGYTF. The CDR3 DNA reads as TGCGTCAGCAGTCAAATCCTGACAGGGACCTATGGCTACACCTTC.